The present T cell receptor beta chain was sequenced within a study of OX40 agonist ivuxolimab in advanced cancers. The wider study: A partial response was reached by three patients: one with hepatocellular carcinoma and two with cutaneous melanoma.

General study findings and limits: Expansion of clones was among the lowest in partial responders at 0.1-3.0 mg/kg.

Systemic immunosuppression or autoimmune disease history was grounds to exclude patients. Concerning this clone itself: Its antigen is unidentified.

Libraries were prepared by immunoSEQ multiplex PCR; TCRdb keeps only in-frame clonotypes and omits some of them. The sample includes over 95,000 clones, roughly 90% of them seen just once. This specimen was CD4+ or CD8+ T cells sorted from blood, taken in a trial of the OX40 agonist ivuxolimab. This sequence originates from an adult with an advanced solid tumor such as melanoma, head and neck, liver or kidney cancer.

The CDR3 spells CASSLGKTGVRPQETQYF. CDR3 DNA: TGTGCCAGCAGCTTGGGAAAGACAGGGGTTCGTCCCCAAGAGACCCAGTACTTC. The rearrangement links TRBV5-4 to TRBJ2-5; 8 bases are shared with TRBD1. Germline-derived CDR1 and CDR2 are SGHNT and YYREEE (reference sequence). The CDR3 runs to 18 residues. Trimming cost V 0 bases and J 1 base; bases outside gene matches: 11.